The source of this TCR beta chain is a study of T cell repertoires in cytomegalovirus infection. Background on the study: Based on public TCR beta signatures, there were indications of CMV infection and of a matching HLA type.

One entry per CDR3 protein results from TCRdb running MiXCR on the reads. The sample consists of about 830,000 distinct CDR3 sequences, around a third of them appearing once. Study-level results: The response measured ex vivo was dominated by TCR beta clonotypes (HLA-C-restricted and CMV-specific). Summed public TCR beta family frequency identified CMV carriers bearing the relevant HLA.

This clonotype was counted ten times or more. Its cognate antigen is unknown. Germline CDR1 reads SGHVS; CDR2 reads FNYEAQ. The CDR3 has 15 amino acids. With 5 bases clipped from V and 1 base from J, the junction kept 3 bases outside the gene matches. The sequencing here drew on cultured CD8+ T cells from PBMCs, taken from culture after CMV antigen stimulation. The sequence was obtained from a human donor in good health (CMV status not recorded). Some clones in this sample may be carry-over from other donors' samples. The chain recombines TRBV7-6 with TRBJ2-3; the match to TRBD1 covers 10 bases. This chain's CDR3 is CASSETGGGTDTQYF. CDR3 in DNA: TGTGCCAGCAGCGAGACAGGGGGCGGCACAGATACGCAGTATTTT. Full variable domain (remainder filled in from reference TRBV7-6 and TRBJ2-3): GAGVSQSPRYKVTKRGQDVALRCDPISGHVSLYWYRQALGQGPEFLTYFNYEAQQDKSGLPNDRFSAERPEGSISTLTIQRTEQRDSAMYRCASSETGGGTDTQYFGPGTRLTVL.